The T cell receptor (beta chain) under discussion was sequenced for a study of neurological immune-mediated disorders. This clonotype was observed many times. One entry per CDR3 protein, called by TCRdb with MiXCR from the 5' RACE reads. The profile shows around 100,000 distinct CDR3 sequences, 11% of them singletons. Time point noted: longitudinal time-point 3. Unsorted libraries were generated from 2 million PBMCs. These cells had been stored in RNAlater at -80 C. The V segment lost 7 bases and the J segment 8 bases; nucleotides outside the gene matches: 9. The V gene's germline CDR1 is GTSNPN and CDR2 SVGIG (reference sequence). CDR3 length: 13 amino acids.

The rearrangement links TRBV30 to TRBJ2-1; 9 nucleotides align to TRBD2. What was sequenced was PBMCs. The source of this sequence is a female donor with HTLV-1-associated myelopathy (HAM/TSP). CDR3 protein: CALGLALRDEQFF. In DNA form, the CDR3 reads TGTGCCTTGGGACTAGCCTTGAGGGATGAGCAGTTCTTC.